This is a list of T cell receptor beta chains from one sample in a study of cytomegalovirus exposure and HLA in healthy donors. Using immunoSEQ multiplex PCR, the repertoire was profiled, and TCRdb retains in-frame clones only, with some absent. The sample lists roughly 200,000 clones; 86% were seen once. Sequencing used PBMCs. The source of these receptors is a man younger than 40 in good health and CMV-seropositive. CDR3s include the opening cysteine and the closing phenylalanine or tryptophan. Each record gives: J gene, V gene, D gene, clone size, CDR3 protein, CDR3 DNA. The D gene is left open where the match is weak. The size of a clone is reported for some rows only, either as once, few or many, or as a class for expanded clones.

j_call: TRBJ2-3
v_call: TRBV7-9
d_call: .
clone_size: .
cdr3_aa: CASSPSDLGITDTQYF
cdr3_nt: TGTGCCAGCAGCCCTTCGGATTTGGGGATCACAGATACGCAGTATTTT

j_call: TRBJ2-7
v_call: TRBV5-1
d_call: TRBD2
clone_size: .
cdr3_aa: CASSPTARLAGGGEQYF
cdr3_nt: TGCGCCAGCAGCCCCACTGCCCGACTAGCGGGAGGTGGCGAGCAGTACTTC

j_call: TRBJ2-1
v_call: TRBV11-3
d_call: TRBD1
clone_size: .
cdr3_aa: CASSRAGTVNNEQFF
cdr3_nt: TGTGCCAGCAGCCGAGCTGGGACAGTTAACAATGAGCAGTTCTTC

j_call: TRBJ2-3
v_call: TRBV6-6
d_call: .
clone_size: .
cdr3_aa: CASSYSGGTRTDTQYF
cdr3_nt: TGTGCCAGCAGTTACTCGGGCGGGACGAGGACAGATACGCAGTATTTT

j_call: TRBJ2-1
v_call: TRBV7-3
d_call: TRBD2
clone_size: .
cdr3_aa: CASSQKRGGKNEQFF
cdr3_nt: TGTGCCAGCAGCCAGAAGCGGGGGGGCAAGAATGAGCAGTTCTTC

j_call: TRBJ1-5
v_call: TRBV6-1
d_call: TRBD1
clone_size: .
cdr3_aa: CASSEDRGPGRPQHF
cdr3_nt: TGTGCCAGCAGTGAAGACAGGGGCCCCGGGCGGCCCCAGCATTTT

j_call: TRBJ2-7
v_call: TRBV6-5
d_call: .
clone_size: .
cdr3_aa: CASKRDGNDYEQYF
cdr3_nt: TGTGCCAGCAAGAGGGACGGGAATGACTACGAGCAGTACTTC

j_call: TRBJ2-2
v_call: TRBV5-1
d_call: TRBD2
clone_size: .
cdr3_aa: CASSLGPGGPTGELFF
cdr3_nt: TGCGCCAGCAGCTTGGGGCCGGGAGGTCCAACCGGGGAGCTGTTTTTT

j_call: TRBJ1-1
v_call: TRBV14
d_call: .
clone_size: .
cdr3_aa: CASSLGGSNTEAFF
cdr3_nt: TGTGCCAGCAGCCTGGGAGGCTCAAACACTGAAGCTTTCTTT

j_call: TRBJ1-6
v_call: TRBV14
d_call: .
clone_size: few
cdr3_aa: CASSQSGSRHSPLHF
cdr3_nt: TGTGCCAGCAGCCAATCGGGATCGAGGCATTCACCCCTCCACTTT

j_call: TRBJ1-4
v_call: TRBV27
d_call: .
clone_size: .
cdr3_aa: CASSPRTVEKLFF
cdr3_nt: TGTGCCAGCAGTCCTCGGACTGTCGAAAAACTGTTTTTT

j_call: TRBJ2-1
v_call: TRBV7-6
d_call: TRBD1
clone_size: .
cdr3_aa: CASSPWTGLVDEQFF
cdr3_nt: TGTGCCAGCAGCCCCTGGACAGGCTTGGTCGATGAGCAGTTCTTC

j_call: TRBJ2-5
v_call: TRBV27
d_call: .
clone_size: .
cdr3_aa: CASSSDAEFSVETQYF
cdr3_nt: TGTGCCAGCAGTTCCGATGCTGAGTTTTCTGTAGAGACCCAGTACTTC

j_call: TRBJ2-7
v_call: TRBV28
d_call: TRBD1
clone_size: .
cdr3_aa: CASRPTGGGYEQYF
cdr3_nt: TGTGCCAGCAGACCTACAGGGGGCGGGTACGAGCAGTACTTC

j_call: TRBJ2-7
v_call: TRBV9
d_call: .
clone_size: .
cdr3_aa: CASSVAAGSEQYF
cdr3_nt: TGTGCCAGCAGCGTAGCAGCAGGGTCCGAGCAGTACTTC

j_call: TRBJ1-1
v_call: TRBV5-1
d_call: .
clone_size: .
cdr3_aa: CASSLAVLTNTEAFF
cdr3_nt: TGCGCCAGCAGCTTGGCCGTGCTGACGAACACTGAAGCTTTCTTT

j_call: TRBJ2-5
v_call: TRBV6-5
d_call: .
clone_size: .
cdr3_aa: CASSSLLGGGQETQYF
cdr3_nt: TGTGCCAGCAGTTCCTTACTAGGGGGGGGCCAAGAGACCCAGTACTTC

j_call: TRBJ2-7
v_call: TRBV7-6
d_call: .
clone_size: .
cdr3_aa: CASSFGNEQYF
cdr3_nt: TGTGCCAGCAGCTTCGGGAACGAGCAGTACTTC

j_call: TRBJ2-3
v_call: TRBV5-1
d_call: TRBD2
clone_size: .
cdr3_aa: CASSMTSGGGADTQYF
cdr3_nt: TGCGCCAGCAGCATGACTAGCGGGGGAGGCGCAGATACGCAGTATTTT

j_call: TRBJ2-3
v_call: TRBV10-3
d_call: .
clone_size: .
cdr3_aa: CAISVGRSTDTQYF
cdr3_nt: TGTGCCATCAGTGTTGGCCGTAGCACAGATACGCAGTATTTT

j_call: TRBJ2-3
v_call: TRBV28
d_call: .
clone_size: .
cdr3_aa: CASSSSRTQYF
cdr3_nt: TGTGCCAGCAGTTCGTCAAGAACGCAGTATTTT

j_call: TRBJ2-3
v_call: TRBV9
d_call: .
clone_size: .
cdr3_aa: CASSVDSGTDTQYF
cdr3_nt: TGTGCCAGCAGCGTAGATAGCGGCACAGATACGCAGTATTTT

j_call: TRBJ2-1
v_call: TRBV9
d_call: .
clone_size: once
cdr3_aa: CASSAPAGRSYNEQFF
cdr3_nt: TGTGCCAGCAGCGCCCCCGCGGGACGGAGCTACAATGAGCAGTTCTTC